This T cell receptor (beta chain) comes out of a study of identifying expanded T cells in peripheral blood (dated by TCRdb to between 2018 and 2020). Background for the entire study: Technical replicates were generated by sequencing separate aliquots of the same genomic DNA pool, with four replicates compared pairwise. The paper's findings and limits, for the study overall: The binomial model flagged approximately 1.1 differentially abundant clones between technical replicates but about 16 over roughly 2 weeks and 18 to 20 over four weeks. It was expected by the authors that biological variance in healthy repertoires might increase further over much longer intervals, such as months to years. Across all healthy donors, variance in clone template counts between approximately two-week samples was found to increase significantly with total template count. The beta-binomial model significantly reduced the number of clones called differentially abundant and the false-positive rate across all healthy-donor time intervals.

The germline V gene (reference sequence) gives CDR1 as LNHDA and CDR2 as SQIVND. V is shortened by 3 bases, J by 2 bases, and the region joining them spans 2 bases. Its CDR3 holds 12 amino acids, cysteine through phenylalanine. The CDR3 DNA has 36 bases and is translated from base 1. No immune events, such as infections, were documented for the healthy donors during the collection period. Blood repertoires from healthy donors were used as a training cohort for calibrating time-dependent variance in a beta-binomial model of differential abundance of T-cell clones. The training cohort included around ten healthy donors, of whom 3 were female and 7 were male. The donors were between roughly 29 and 70 years old, with an average age of approximately 47 years. Whole blood was collected from each healthy donor at three time points spaced approximately 2 weeks apart and obtained from a commercial supplier. For immunosequencing, genomic DNA was extracted from unsorted whole blood.

The immunoSEQ Assay, which uses bias-controlled multiplex PCR amplification of genomic DNA, was used to profile TCRbeta CDR3 regions. The study's processing was this. To quantify the absolute abundance of each unique TCRbeta CDR3 region, the sequences were collapsed and filtered. Differential abundance was tested with two models: a binomial (Fisher-equivalent) model and a beta-binomial model that adds time-dependent variance fitted from healthy donors. Clones with fewer than 5 combined templates were removed, and a clone was called differentially abundant if the clone's Benjamini-Hochberg FDR was below 0.01. In the beta-binomial model, variance was expressed as a function of the total template count across the two samples, in the form v = (b*log(k)+a)^2. As stored in TCRdb, this immuneACCESS dataset retains in-frame rearrangements with V and J assigned. A fraction of the clones does not appear; measured against another copy, unresolved V genes explain less than half of the discrepancy, and the remainder lacks a known reason. V and J calls and clone size come straight from that table; D and trimming were deduced from the DNA. For this sample there are about 100,000 clones; approximately 88% appear just once. The ten top clones hold approximately 6% of the sample.

Regarding this clone: Its antigen has not been determined. Base qualities were left out, and no much larger clone turns up one base away. Additional DNA sequences in this sample encode the identical CDR3.

This clonotype originated in a person aged 18-69 years in good health. The rearranged chain carries TRBV19 and TRBJ1-5; no D gene can be assigned with confidence. The material sequenced was blood. The CDR3 loop reads CASSIGNQPQHF. The DNA reads TGTGCCAGTAGTATCGGCAATCAGCCCCAGCATTTT.